This TCR beta chain emerged from a study of shared clonotypes between healthy human individuals. Whole-study results and caveats: Some naive CD4 clonotypes, roughly 5%, turned up in common across several donors.

There were no recent acute infections or vaccinations among the donors, who were healthy HIV-negative adults. Splitting of CD4+ cells produced CD45RA+ naive and CD45RA-negative memory subsets. A note on this clone: Its antigen is as yet unknown.

Produced via immunoSEQ multiplex PCR; TCRdb's table is partial and in-frame only. The table shows about 1.5 million clones, with 96% occurring only once. Sequenced: naive CD4+ T cells sorted from blood. The subset here: CD45RA+ positively selected. The clonotype was recovered from a young man in good health.

The CDR3 spells CASSRDNSYEQYF. CDR3 coding DNA: TGTGCCAGCAGCCGGGACAACTCCTACGAGCAGTACTTC. The chain is built from TRBV6-4 and TRBJ2-7, with TRBD1 as a possible D gene (6 bases). Germline CDR1 reads MRHNA; CDR2 reads SNTAGT. This CDR3 contains 13 residues. The V end was cut by 6 bases, the J end by 0 bases, with 9 bases between.